This T cell receptor (beta chain) comes out of a study of shared clonotypes between healthy human individuals. In regard to this clone: This same CDR3 is encoded by further DNA sequences in the sample.

V was shortened by 1 base and J by 0 bases, with 6 bases between the two germline ends. The CDR3 has 14 residues. From germline, CDR1 is MNHNS and CDR2 SASEGT. In replicate PCRs of sorted subsets, around 0.2 ug DNA, about 30,000 T cell genomes, was used. This table comes from immunoSEQ multiplex PCR, and its TCRdb copy is limited to in-frame clones, with some not included. The table lists around 1.1 million clones, around 77% of them singletons. Sequencing used memory CD4+ T cells from PBMCs. Subset defined: CD45RA-negative fraction. This clonotype originated in a man in his late teens or twenties in good health. Some clones in this sample may be carry-over from other donors' samples. The chain combines TRBV6-1 with TRBJ1-1; tentative D call: TRBD1 (5 bases). The CDR3: CASSEGGVNTEAFF. The DNA for the CDR3 is TGTGCCAGCAGTGAAGGAGGGGTGAACACTGAAGCTTTCTTT.